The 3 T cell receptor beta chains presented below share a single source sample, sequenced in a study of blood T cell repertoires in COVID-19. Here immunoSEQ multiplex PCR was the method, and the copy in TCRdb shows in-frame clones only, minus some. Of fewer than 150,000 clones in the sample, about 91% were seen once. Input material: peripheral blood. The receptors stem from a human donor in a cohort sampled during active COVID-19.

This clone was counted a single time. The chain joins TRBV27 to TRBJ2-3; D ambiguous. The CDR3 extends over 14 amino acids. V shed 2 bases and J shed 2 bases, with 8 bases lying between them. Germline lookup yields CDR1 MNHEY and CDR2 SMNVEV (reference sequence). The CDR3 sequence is CASSLQLITDTQYF. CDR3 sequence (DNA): TGTGCCAGCAGTTTACAACTCATCACAGATACGCAGTATTTT.

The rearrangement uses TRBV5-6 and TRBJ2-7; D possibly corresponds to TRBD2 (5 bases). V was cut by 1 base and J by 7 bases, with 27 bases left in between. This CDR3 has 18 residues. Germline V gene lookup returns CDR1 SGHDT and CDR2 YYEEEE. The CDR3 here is CASSLNRPVSGPRGEQYF. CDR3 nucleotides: TGTGCCAGCAGCTTGAATAGGCCGGTATCCGGGCCCCGAGGGGAGCAGTACTTC.

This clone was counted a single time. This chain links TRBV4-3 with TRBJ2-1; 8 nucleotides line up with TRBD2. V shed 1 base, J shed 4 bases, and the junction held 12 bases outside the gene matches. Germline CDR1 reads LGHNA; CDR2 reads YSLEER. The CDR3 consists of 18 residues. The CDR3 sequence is CASSQARSRASGYNEQFF. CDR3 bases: TGCGCCAGCAGCCAAGCCCGCTCGCGGGCTAGCGGGTACAATGAGCAGTTCTTC.